One sample yielded the 3 T cell receptor beta chains listed below, sequenced in a study of T-cell reconstitution after alpha-beta-depleted transplantation in children. TCRbeta library construction was performed incorporating unique molecular identifiers. TCRdb redid the calling of the PCR reads with MiXCR, one entry per CDR3 protein. This sample has around 490,000 distinct CDR3 sequences; approximately 10% occur once, and the top ten carry 12% to 15%. The specimen comprised PBMCs, mostly from graft donor cells, sampled 180 days after TCRalphabeta/CD19-depleted stem cell transplant. Receptor source: a female patient aged 2 to 10 who had a stem cell transplant for aplastic anemia, so the T cells may come from the graft donor.

This clonotype was seen ten or more times. The gene calls are TRBV28 and TRBJ2-7; 9 nucleotides align to TRBD1. V was pared by 4 bases and J by 1 base, with 5 bases of the junction left unmatched. The CDR3 is 15 amino acids. Looked up from germline, CDR1 is MDHEN and CDR2 is SYDVKM. CDR3: CASSSPGTGSYEQYF. CDR3 DNA: TGTGCCAGCAGTTCTCCCGGGACAGGGTCCTACGAGCAGTACTTC.

This clonotype was observed many times. J is TRBJ2-7 and V is TRBV6-1; 13 positions agree with TRBD2. The V gene's germline CDR1 is MNHNS and CDR2 SASEGT. The CDR3 consists of 15 residues. V lost 3 bases, J lost 5 bases, and 4 bases stayed unmatched. The CDR3 DNA reads as TGTGCCAGCAGTGATCGGACTAGCGGGAGCCACGAGCAGTACGTC. It encodes CASSDRTSGSHEQYV.

This clonotype was counted only a few times. The chain uses TRBV28 and TRBJ2-3; no firm D call. Germline lookup yields CDR1 MDHEN and CDR2 SYDVKM. The CDR3 spans 15 residues. The germline V and J ends were trimmed by 2 bases and 0 bases, with 9 bases remaining between them. The CDR3 DNA sequence: TGTGCCAGCAGTTTAGGCAATCCTAGCACAGATACGCAGTATTTT. Its translation is CASSLGNPSTDTQYF. The whole variable domain, filled in from reference TRBV28 and TRBJ2-3, reads DVKVTQSSRYLVKRTGEKVFLECVQDMDHENMFWYRQDPGLGLRLIYFSYDVKMKEKGDIPEGYSVSREKKERFSLILESASTNQTSMYLCASSLGNPSTDTQYFGPGTRLTVL.